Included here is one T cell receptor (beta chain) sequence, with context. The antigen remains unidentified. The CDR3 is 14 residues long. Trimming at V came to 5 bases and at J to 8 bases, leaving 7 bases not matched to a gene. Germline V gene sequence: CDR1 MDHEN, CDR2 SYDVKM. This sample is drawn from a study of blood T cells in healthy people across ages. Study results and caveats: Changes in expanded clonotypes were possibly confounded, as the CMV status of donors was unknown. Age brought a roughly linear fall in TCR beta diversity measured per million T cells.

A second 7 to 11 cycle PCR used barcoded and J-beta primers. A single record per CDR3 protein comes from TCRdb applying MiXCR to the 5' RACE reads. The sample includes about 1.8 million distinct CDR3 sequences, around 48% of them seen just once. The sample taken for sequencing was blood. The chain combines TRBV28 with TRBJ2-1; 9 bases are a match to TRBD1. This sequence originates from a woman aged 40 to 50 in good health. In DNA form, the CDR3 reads TGTGCCAGCAGTCCCTCGGACAGGGGAGATGAGCAGTTCTTC. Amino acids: CASSPSDRGDEQFF.